Listed below are T cell receptor beta chains from one sample, sequenced in a study of T cell responses to AZD1222 COVID-19 vaccine. Some clones are missing from TCRdb's copy, which holds only in-frame ones; the method was immunoSEQ multiplex PCR. The sample shows under 130,000 clones, less than 95% of them seen only once. Specimen: peripheral blood, collected on day 0 of AZD1222 vaccination. The receptors shown here come from an adult in good health. Each CDR3 is given with its conserved first and last residue. The D gene is left open where the match is weak. Not all rows give a size; the values are once, few, many and, for expanded clones, a class.

D gene	clone size	V gene	J gene	CDR3 DNA	CDR3 protein
NA	NA	TRBV30	TRBJ1-1	TGTGCCTGGAAACCCAATTCGAACACTGAAGCTTTCTTT	CAWKPNSNTEAFF
NA	NA	TRBV28	TRBJ1-4	TGTGCCAGCAGTCGCAGCCTTAATGAAAAACTGTTTTTT	CASSRSLNEKLFF
TRBD1	NA	TRBV27	TRBJ2-2	TGTGCCAGCAGTTTATTCATCACAGGGGGCAGCACCGGGGAGCTGTTTTTT	CASSLFITGGSTGELFF
NA	NA	TRBV6-2/TRBV6-3	TRBJ1-5	TGTGCCAGCAGTCCCGACACGTTAAGGAATCAGCCCCAGCATTTT	CASSPDTLRNQPQHF
NA	NA	TRBV3-1/TRBV3-2	TRBJ2-1	TGTGCCAGCAGCCAAGACACCTGGGAGCAGTTCTTC	CASSQDTWEQFF
NA	NA	TRBV9	TRBJ2-7	TGTGCCAGCAGCGTAGCTGGGTCAGTTTCCTACGAGCAGTACTTC	CASSVAGSVSYEQYF
TRBD1	NA	TRBV7-2	TRBJ1-2	TGTGCCAGCAGCACCCGGACAGGGTTTAGGGGCTACACCTTC	CASSTRTGFRGYTF
NA	NA	TRBV23-1	TRBJ1-3	TGCGCCAGCAGTCAGGGCGCGCGGTTACCCTCCTTCGGCTCTGGAAACACCATATATTTT	CASSQGARLPSFGSGNTIYF
NA	NA	TRBV9	TRBJ1-2	TGTGCCAGCAGCGACCGCAGGGGAGCGAACTATGGCTACACCTTC	CASSDRRGANYGYTF
NA	NA	TRBV9	TRBJ2-7	TGTGCCAGCAGCGTAAGTGGGGGGAACTACGAGCAGTACTTC	CASSVSGGNYEQYF
TRBD1	NA	TRBV2	TRBJ1-5	TGTGCCAGCAGGGACAGGGTTGATCAGCCCCAGCATTTT	CASRDRVDQPQHF
TRBD2	NA	TRBV2	TRBJ2-1	TGTGCCAGCAGTGAGAGGGGCGGGGGGCTACTCAATGAGCAGTTCTTC	CASSERGGGLLNEQFF
NA	NA	TRBV18	TRBJ1-5	TGTGCCAGCTCACCAACAGACACGCAGCCCCAGCATTTT	CASSPTDTQPQHF
TRBD2	NA	TRBV6-5	TRBJ2-7	TGTGCCAGCAGCGTACTAGCGGATACCTACGAGCAGTACTTC	CASSVLADTYEQYF
TRBD2	once	TRBV25-1	TRBJ2-2	TGTGCCAGCAGTGAACTGCGGGGGAGAAACACCGGGGAGCTGTTTTTT	CASSELRGRNTGELFF
NA	once	TRBV7-9	TRBJ2-1	TGTGCCAGCAGCTTACTGAATTACAATGAGCAGTTCTTC	CASSLLNYNEQFF
TRBD1	NA	TRBV27	TRBJ2-7	TGTGCCAGCAGAAGGGACAGGGGATATCCCTACGAGCAGTACTTC	CASRRDRGYPYEQYF
NA	NA	TRBV5-1	TRBJ1-1	TGCGCCAGCAGCTTGGGGGGCCCCGGGACACCCAACACTGAAGCTTTCTTT	CASSLGGPGTPNTEAFF
NA	NA	TRBV5-4	TRBJ2-3	TGTGCCAGCAGCTTCGATCAGGGAGATACGCAGTATTTT	CASSFDQGDTQYF
NA	NA	TRBV29-1	TRBJ1-2	TGCAGCGTTGTTCCTAACAACTATGGCTACACCTTC	CSVVPNNYGYTF
NA	NA	TRBV4-3	TRBJ2-7	TGCGCCAGCAGCAAACTCCTAGGCTACGAGCAGTACTTC	CASSKLLGYEQYF
TRBD2	NA	TRBV4-2	TRBJ2-3	TGTGCCAGCACCACCGGGCAGCGGGGGGAAGATACGCAGTATTTT	CASTTGQRGEDTQYF
NA	NA	TRBV5-6	TRBJ2-7	TGTGCCAGCAGCCCGAGTCGGTCCGAGCAGTACTTC	CASSPSRSEQYF
NA	NA	TRBV9	TRBJ1-1	TGTGCCAGCAGCCCGCCTGGTTTAGGAGCTAACACTGAAGCTTTCTTT	CASSPPGLGANTEAFF
NA	NA	TRBV30	TRBJ1-2	TGTGCCTGGAGCCTCCCCATGGGGGGCTATGGCTACACCTTC	CAWSLPMGGYGYTF
NA	NA	TRBV28	TRBJ1-2	TGTGCCAGCAGTCCCGACACCTTAGGCTATGGCTACACCTTC	CASSPDTLGYGYTF
NA	NA	TRBV19	TRBJ1-5	TGTGCCAGTAGTATGCTCAATCAGCCCCAGCATTTT	CASSMLNQPQHF
TRBD1	NA	TRBV2	TRBJ1-6	TGTGCCAGCGTAACCGGGACAGGGGGCGGTAATTCACCCCTCCACTTT	CASVTGTGGGNSPLHF
NA	NA	TRBV6-6	TRBJ1-6	TGTGCCAGCAGTGACCGGGGGGAGGGTTCACCCCTCCACTTT	CASSDRGEGSPLHF
TRBD1	NA	TRBV28	TRBJ1-1	TGTGCCAGCAGTTTAGGGACAGCCTCTGAAGCTTTCTTT	CASSLGTASEAFF
NA	NA	TRBV27	TRBJ1-1	TGTGCCAGCAGCTCCCCGGGTGAGGCAGCTTTCTTT	CASSSPGEAAFF
TRBD1	NA	TRBV13	TRBJ1-5	TGTGCCAGCAGCTTAGGGGCAGCCCAGGGGGCCCAGCATTTT	CASSLGAAQGAQHF
TRBD1	NA	TRBV9	TRBJ1-2	TGTGCCAGCAGCGTAGGGACAGGGACGATAGAGGTCTATGGCTACACCTTC	CASSVGTGTIEVYGYTF
TRBD1	NA	TRBV28	TRBJ1-3	TGTGCCAGCAGTTCCGGGACAGGGGCCCTCTCTGGAAACACCATATATTTT	CASSSGTGALSGNTIYF
TRBD1	NA	TRBV15	TRBJ2-1	TGTGCCACCAGCAGCTTGACAGGGTCCTACAATGAGCAGTTCTTC	CATSSLTGSYNEQFF
NA	NA	TRBV12-3/TRBV12-4	TRBJ2-7	TGTGCCAGCAGTTGGAAAGCTGTCAGCGAGCAGTACTTC	CASSWKAVSEQYF
TRBD1	NA	TRBV19	TRBJ2-5	TGTGCCAGTAGTATGACCAGGGGGAGAGGGGAGACCCAGTACTTC	CASSMTRGRGETQYF
NA	NA	TRBV9	TRBJ1-1	TGTGCCAGCAGCCTCCTCTCTGGAGACACTGAAGCTTTCTTT	CASSLLSGDTEAFF
TRBD2	NA	TRBV19	TRBJ2-7	TGTGCCAGTAGTCCCTGGGGGGGGGATAGCTCCTACGAGCAGTACTTC	CASSPWGGDSSYEQYF
NA	NA	TRBV30	TRBJ1-5	TGTGCCTGGAGTGGGTCAGGGGATCAGCCCCAGCATTTT	CAWSGSGDQPQHF
TRBD2	NA	TRBV7-3	TRBJ2-1	TGTGCCAGCAGCTTAGGGACTAGCGGCTACAATGAGCAGTTCTTC	CASSLGTSGYNEQFF
NA	NA	TRBV4-2	TRBJ1-1	TGTGCCAGCAGCCAAGATCTTCGGGGGAACACTGAAGCTTTCTTT	CASSQDLRGNTEAFF
NA	NA	TRBV25-1	TRBJ2-2	TGTGCCAGCACCGTGGGCAGGTTCAACACCGGGGAGCTGTTTTTT	CASTVGRFNTGELFF
NA	NA	TRBV9	TRBJ2-7	TGTGCCAGCAGCGCTGGTACCTACGAGCAGTACTTC	CASSAGTYEQYF
TRBD1	NA	TRBV30	TRBJ1-1	TGTGCCTGGAGTGTAGGGGGCGCCACTGAAGCTTTCTTT	CAWSVGGATEAFF
TRBD2	NA	TRBV27	TRBJ2-7	TGTGCCAGCAGTCCTCCGGGGAGGGTCCCCTACGAGCAGTACTTC	CASSPPGRVPYEQYF
NA	NA	TRBV7-9	TRBJ1-4	TGTGCCAGCAGCCCCGGGGGGGGCCCGAATGAAAAACTGTTTTTT	CASSPGGGPNEKLFF
NA	NA	TRBV7-9	TRBJ1-2	TGTGCCAGCAGCGTTGGAGGCTATGGCTACACCTTC	CASSVGGYGYTF
TRBD2	NA	TRBV7-7	TRBJ2-1	TGTGCCAGCAGCCCAGCCGGACTAGCGGGGGCGGGGGAGCAGTTCTTC	CASSPAGLAGAGEQFF
NA	NA	TRBV9	TRBJ2-3	TGTGCCAGCAGCGCCCGCACGTTCGGTGGAGATACGCAGTATTTT	CASSARTFGGDTQYF
NA	NA	TRBV5-4	TRBJ2-6	TGTGCCATCGACAGGGGAGGGTCTGGGGCCAACGTCCTGACTTTC	CAIDRGGSGANVLTF
TRBD1	NA	TRBV6-5	TRBJ1-5	TGTGCCAGCAGGTACAGGGGTAATCAGCCCCAGCATTTT	CASRYRGNQPQHF
NA	NA	TRBV19	TRBJ1-1	TGTGCCAGTAGTCCCGGTCTGGACACTGAAGCTTTCTTT	CASSPGLDTEAFF
NA	NA	TRBV12-3/TRBV12-4	TRBJ1-4	TGTGCCAGCAGGGGGCTTAATGAAAAACTGTTTTTT	CASRGLNEKLFF
NA	few	TRBV27	TRBJ2-7	TGTGCCAGCAGTTTTCGCGGTTACTCCTACGAGCAGTACTTC	CASSFRGYSYEQYF